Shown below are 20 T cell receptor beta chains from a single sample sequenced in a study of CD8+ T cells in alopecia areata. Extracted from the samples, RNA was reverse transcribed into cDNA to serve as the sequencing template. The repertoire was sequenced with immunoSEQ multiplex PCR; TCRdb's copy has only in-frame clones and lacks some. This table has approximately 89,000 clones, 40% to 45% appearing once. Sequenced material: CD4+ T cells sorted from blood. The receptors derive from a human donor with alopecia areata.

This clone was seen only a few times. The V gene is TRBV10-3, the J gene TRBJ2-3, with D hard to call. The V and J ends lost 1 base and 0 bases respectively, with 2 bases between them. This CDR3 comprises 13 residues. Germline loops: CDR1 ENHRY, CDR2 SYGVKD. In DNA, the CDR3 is TGTGCCATCAGTGAGTTGAGCACAGATACGCAGTATTTT. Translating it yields CAISELSTDTQYF.

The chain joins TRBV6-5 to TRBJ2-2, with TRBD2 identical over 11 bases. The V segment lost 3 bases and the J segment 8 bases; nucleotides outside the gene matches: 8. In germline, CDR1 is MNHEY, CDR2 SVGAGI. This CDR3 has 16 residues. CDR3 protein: CASSYLPSGGQGELFF. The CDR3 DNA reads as TGTGCCAGCAGTTATCTGCCTAGCGGGGGGCAAGGGGAGCTGTTTTTT.

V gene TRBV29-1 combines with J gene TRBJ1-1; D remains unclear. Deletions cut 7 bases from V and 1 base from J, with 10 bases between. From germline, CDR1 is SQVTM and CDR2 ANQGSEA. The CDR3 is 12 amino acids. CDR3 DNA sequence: TGCAGCGCCCGACTGACGAACACTGAAGCTTTCTTT. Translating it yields CSARLTNTEAFF.

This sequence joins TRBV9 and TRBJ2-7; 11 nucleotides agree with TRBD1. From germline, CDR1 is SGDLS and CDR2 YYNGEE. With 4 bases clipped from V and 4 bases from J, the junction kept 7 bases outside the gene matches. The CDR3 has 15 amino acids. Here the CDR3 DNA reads TGTGCCAGCAGCCCCCATGGGGACAGGGGGTACGAGCAGTACTTC. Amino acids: CASSPHGDRGYEQYF.

CDR3: CASSPPVAYEQYF. The CDR3 DNA reads as TGTGCCAGCTCACCACCGGTTGCCTACGAGCAGTACTTC. The V gene is TRBV18, the J gene TRBJ2-7; no firm D call. The CDR3 spans 13 residues. The ends were cut back, 0 bases at V and 2 bases at J, with 5 bases in the middle. Germline lookup yields CDR1 KGHSH and CDR2 LQKENI.

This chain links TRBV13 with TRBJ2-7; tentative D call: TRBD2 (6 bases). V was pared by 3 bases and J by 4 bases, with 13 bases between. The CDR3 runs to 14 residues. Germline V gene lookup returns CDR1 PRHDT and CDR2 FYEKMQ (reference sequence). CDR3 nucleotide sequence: TGTGCCAGCAGCTTCCGGGACGGGGGATACGAGCAGTACTTC. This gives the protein CASSFRDGGYEQYF. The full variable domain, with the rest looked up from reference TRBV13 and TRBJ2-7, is AAGVIQSPRHLIKEKRETATLKCYPIPRHDTVYWYQQGPGQDPQFLISFYEKMQSDKGSIPDRFSAQQFSDYHSELNMSSLELGDSALYFCASSFRDGGYEQYFGPGTRLTVT.

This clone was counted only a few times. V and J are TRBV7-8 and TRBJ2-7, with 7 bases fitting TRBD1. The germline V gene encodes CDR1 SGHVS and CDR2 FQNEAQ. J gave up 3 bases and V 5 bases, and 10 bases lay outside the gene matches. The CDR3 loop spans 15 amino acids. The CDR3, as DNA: TGTGCCAGCAGCCCCAGACGGACAGGTAACTACGAGCAGTACTTC. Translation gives CASSPRRTGNYEQYF.

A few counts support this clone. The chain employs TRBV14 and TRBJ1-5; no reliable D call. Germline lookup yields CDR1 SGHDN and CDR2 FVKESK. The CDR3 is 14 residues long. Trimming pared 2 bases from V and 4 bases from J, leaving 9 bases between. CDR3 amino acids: CASSQTGRNQPQHF. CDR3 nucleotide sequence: TGTGCCAGCAGCCAAACGGGAAGGAATCAGCCCCAGCATTTT. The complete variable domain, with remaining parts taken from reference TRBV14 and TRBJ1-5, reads EAGVTQFPSHSVIEKGQTVTLRCDPISGHDNLYWYRRVMGKEIKFLLHFVKESKQDESGMPNNRFLAERTGGTYSTLKVQPAELEDSGVYFCASSQTGRNQPQHFGDGTRLSIL.

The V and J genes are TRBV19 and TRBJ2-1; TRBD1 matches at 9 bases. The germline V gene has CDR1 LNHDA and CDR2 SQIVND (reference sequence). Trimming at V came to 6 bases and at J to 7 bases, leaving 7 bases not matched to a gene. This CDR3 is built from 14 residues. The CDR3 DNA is TGTGCCAGTAGGAAGGGACAGGGCATTAATGAGCAGTTCTTC. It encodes CASRKGQGINEQFF.

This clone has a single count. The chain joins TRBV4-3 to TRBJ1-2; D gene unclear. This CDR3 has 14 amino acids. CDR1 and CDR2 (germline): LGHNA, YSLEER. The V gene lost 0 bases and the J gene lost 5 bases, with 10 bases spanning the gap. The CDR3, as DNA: TGCGCCAGCAGCCAAGATTTGCAGGAGTATGGCTACACCTTC. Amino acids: CASSQDLQEYGYTF.

The CDR3 DNA reads TGTGCCAGCAAGAAGGGACAGGGGGCGTCCGGGGAGCTGTTTTTT. Protein sequence: CASKKGQGASGELFF. V usage is TRBV6-6 and J usage is TRBJ2-2, with 12 bases identical to TRBD1. The J segment lost 6 bases and the V segment lost 7 bases, leaving 6 bases of the junction unmatched. Germline CDR1 and CDR2: MNHNY and SVGAGI (reference sequence). The CDR3 is made up of 15 amino acids.

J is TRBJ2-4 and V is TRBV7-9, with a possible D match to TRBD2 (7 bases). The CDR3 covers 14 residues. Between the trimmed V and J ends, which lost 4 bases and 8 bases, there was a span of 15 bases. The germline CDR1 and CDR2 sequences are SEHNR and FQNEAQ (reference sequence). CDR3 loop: CASSSRGASDIQYF. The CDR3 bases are TGTGCCAGCAGCTCCCGGGGGGCGTCGGACATTCAGTACTTC.

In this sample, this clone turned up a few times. The CDR3 sequence: CSVALQSYNEQFF. In DNA form, the CDR3 reads TGCAGCGTTGCCCTGCAATCCTACAATGAGCAGTTCTTC. The V call is TRBV29-1, the J call TRBJ2-1; no definite D call. Trimming removed 4 bases from V and 1 base from J, with 8 bases in between. Per germline, CDR1 SQVTM and CDR2 ANQGSEA. The CDR3 covers 13 residues.

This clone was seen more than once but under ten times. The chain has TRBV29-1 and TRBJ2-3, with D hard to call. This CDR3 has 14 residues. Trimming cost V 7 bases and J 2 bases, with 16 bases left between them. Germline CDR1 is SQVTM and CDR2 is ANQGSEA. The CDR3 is CSATNRRATDTQYF. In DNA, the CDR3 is TGCAGCGCCACAAACCGACGCGCCACAGATACGCAGTATTTT.

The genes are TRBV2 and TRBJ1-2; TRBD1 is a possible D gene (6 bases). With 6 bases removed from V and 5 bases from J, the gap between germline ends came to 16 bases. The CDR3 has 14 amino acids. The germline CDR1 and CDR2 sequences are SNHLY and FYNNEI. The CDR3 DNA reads TGTGCCAGCAGAGGACAGCCGGCGTATTATGGCTACACCTTC. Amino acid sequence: CASRGQPAYYGYTF.

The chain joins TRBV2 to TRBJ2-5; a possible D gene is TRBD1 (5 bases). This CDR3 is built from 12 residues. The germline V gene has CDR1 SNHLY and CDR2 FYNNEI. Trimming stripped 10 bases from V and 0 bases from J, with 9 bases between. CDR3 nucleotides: TGTGCCACCAGACAGTACCAAGAGACCCAGTACTTC. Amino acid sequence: CATRQYQETQYF.

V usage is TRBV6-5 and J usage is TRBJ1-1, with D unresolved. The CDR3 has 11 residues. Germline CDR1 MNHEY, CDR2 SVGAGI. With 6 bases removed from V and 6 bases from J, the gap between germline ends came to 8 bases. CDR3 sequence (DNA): TGTGCCAGCAGAGCATCCGCTGAAGCTTTCTTT. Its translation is CASRASAEAFF.

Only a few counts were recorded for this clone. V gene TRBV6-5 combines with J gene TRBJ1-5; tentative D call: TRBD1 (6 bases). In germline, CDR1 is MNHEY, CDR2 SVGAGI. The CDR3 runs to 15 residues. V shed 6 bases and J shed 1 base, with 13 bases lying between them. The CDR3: CASRRPGASNQPQHF. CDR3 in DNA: TGTGCCAGCAGACGACCAGGGGCCAGCAATCAGCCCCAGCATTTT.

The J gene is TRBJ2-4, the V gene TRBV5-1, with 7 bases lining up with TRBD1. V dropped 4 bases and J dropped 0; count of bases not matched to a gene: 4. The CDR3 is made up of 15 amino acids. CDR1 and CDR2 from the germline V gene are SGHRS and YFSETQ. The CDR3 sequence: CASSRDSIAKNIQYF. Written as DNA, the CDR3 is TGCGCCAGCAGCCGGGACAGCATAGCCAAAAACATTCAGTACTTC.

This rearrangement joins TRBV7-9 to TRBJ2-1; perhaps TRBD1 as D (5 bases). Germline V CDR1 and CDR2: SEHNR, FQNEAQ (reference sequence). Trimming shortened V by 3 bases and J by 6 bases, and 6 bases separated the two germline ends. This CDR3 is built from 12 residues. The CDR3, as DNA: TGTGCCAGCAGCTTTAGGGGCAATGAGCAGTTCTTC. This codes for CASSFRGNEQFF.